This T cell receptor (beta chain) was captured in a study of shared clonotypes between healthy human individuals. Assay used: immunoSEQ multiplex PCR; TCRdb lists only in-frame clones, some missing. The data hold more than 1.2 million clones, with just under 99% observed a single time. The source material was naive CD4+ T cells sorted from blood. Indicated subset: CD45RA+ positively selected. The receptor comes from a man between 25 and 39 years old in good health.

CDR3 DNA sequence: TGCAGCGTCCCCCGGGGAGTTTCTGTGGGAGATACGCAGTATTTT. Amino acid sequence: CSVPRGVSVGDTQYF. The chain has TRBV29-1 and TRBJ2-3, with D possibly TRBD2 on 5 matching bases. The CDR3 contains 15 residues. The germline CDR1 and CDR2 sequences are SQVTM and ANQGSEA. V was pared by 6 bases and J by 5 bases, with 21 bases between.